A single sample is the source of the 8 T cell receptor beta chains below, sequenced in a study of blood T cell repertoires in COVID-19. The data were produced by immunoSEQ multiplex PCR, yet TCRdb's version contains in-frame clones alone and is incomplete. Here the sample spans 180,000 or so clones, roughly 90% being singletons. Sample: peripheral blood. Every receptor here comes from a middle-aged man with acute or convalescent COVID-19.

The V and J genes are TRBV18 and TRBJ1-4, with D uncertain. V gave up 2 bases and J gave up 7 bases, with 8 bases separating them. Germline CDR1 reads KGHSH; CDR2 reads LQKENI. The CDR3 extends over 13 amino acids. CDR3 sequence: CASSPEMSEKLFF. The CDR3 DNA follows: TGTGCCAGCTCACCAGAGATGAGTGAAAAACTGTTTTTT. The full variable domain, with the rest looked up from reference TRBV18 and TRBJ1-4, is NAGVMQNPRHLVRRRGQEARLRCSPMKGHSHVYWYRQLPEEGLKFMVYLQKENIIDESGMPKERFSAEFPKEGPSILRIQQVVRGDSAAYFCASSPEMSEKLFFGSGTQLSVL.

The chain combines TRBV5-1 with TRBJ1-5, with D tentatively TRBD1 (6 bases). Deletions cut 3 bases from V and 4 bases from J, with 11 bases between. Germline V lookup: CDR1 SGHRS, CDR2 YFSETQ. This CDR3 contains 14 residues. In DNA form, the CDR3 reads TGCGCCAGCAGCTCGGGACAATCGAATCAGCCCCAGCATTTT. Translated: CASSSGQSNQPQHF.

The chain has TRBV19 and TRBJ2-7; 10 bases match TRBD1. Per the germline V gene, CDR1 is LNHDA and CDR2 is SQIVND (reference sequence). Germline trimming cut 5 bases from V and 5 bases from J; bases unmatched to any gene: 9. The CDR3 is made up of 15 amino acids. The DNA of the CDR3 is TGTGCCAGTAGTCCCGACAGGGGGCGGGTCGACGAGCAGTACTTC. The encoded protein is CASSPDRGRVDEQYF.

V usage is TRBV12-3 or TRBV12-4 and J usage is TRBJ2-3, with TRBD2 identical over 8 bases. The V and J ends lost 10 bases and 7 bases, in that order; junction bases with no gene match: 10. CDR3 length: 13 residues. The chain's CDR3 is CAIPRGGGNTQYF. CDR3 DNA sequence: TGTGCCATCCCCCGGGGGGGCGGGAATACGCAGTATTTT.

This chain connects TRBV25-1 to TRBJ1-1, with D uncertain. Germline V gene sequence: CDR1 MGHDK, CDR2 SYGVNS. The CDR3 is 13 amino acids. V dropped 3 bases and J dropped 1 base, with 6 bases sitting between them. The CDR3 DNA follows: TGTGCCAGCAGTGAGCGAGAGAACACTGAAGCTTTCTTT. Translated, it gives CASSERENTEAFF.

V is TRBV10-3 and J is TRBJ2-3, with 10 bases that match TRBD2. The germline gives CDR1 ENHRY, CDR2 SYGVKD. Trimming removed 10 bases from V and 4 bases from J; junction bases left unmatched: 8. This CDR3 contains 14 residues. This chain's CDR3 is CATWTSGGADTQYF. The CDR3 DNA reads as TGTGCCACCTGGACTAGCGGAGGCGCAGATACGCAGTATTTT.

J is TRBJ2-1 and V is TRBV2; D is possibly TRBD1 (5 bases). Germline-derived CDR1 and CDR2 are SNHLY and FYNNEI. The CDR3 totals 12 residues. V dropped 4 bases and J dropped 7 bases, with 8 bases sitting between them. CDR3 region: CASSGPGNEQFF. The CDR3 nucleotides read TGTGCCAGCAGTGGCCCAGGGAATGAGCAGTTCTTC.

The chain is built from TRBV19 and TRBJ1-1; possibly TRBD1 for D (6 bases). The germline V gene encodes CDR1 LNHDA and CDR2 SQIVND (reference sequence). V dropped 1 base and J dropped 7 bases, with 7 bases sitting between them. This CDR3 has 12 residues. The CDR3 is CASSIGTVEAFF. The CDR3 nucleotides read TGTGCCAGTAGTATAGGGACAGTTGAAGCTTTCTTT.